One TCR beta chain is described in this entry. The V end was cut by 10 bases, the J end by 0 bases, with 13 bases between. The CDR3 loop spans 13 amino acids. Germline CDR1 and CDR2: ENHRY and SYGVKD. This sample was included in a study of blood T cell repertoires in COVID-19. TCRdb's copy holds only in-frame clones and misses some; the assay was immunoSEQ multiplex PCR. The profile shows approximately 180,000 clones, 80% to 90% of them singletons. Sample: peripheral blood. V gene TRBV10-3 combines with J gene TRBJ2-7; D perhaps matches TRBD1 (5 bases). This TCR derives from a man in his 60s with acute or convalescent COVID-19. Here the CDR3 DNA reads TGTGCCACCACAGGAGAGAGCTCCTACGAGCAGTACTTC. Translated: CATTGESSYEQYF.